Listed below are T cell receptor beta chains from one sample, sequenced in a study of T cell responses to AZD1222 COVID-19 vaccine. TCRdb keeps only in-frame clones here, not all; method: immunoSEQ multiplex PCR. Of about 120,000 clones listed, 65% to 90% are singletons. The input for sequencing was peripheral blood, taken on day 0 of AZD1222 vaccination. These receptors were taken from an adult in good health. The CDR3 runs from the conserved cysteine through the conserved F or W. Fields, in order: V gene, D gene, CDR3 length, clone size, J gene, CDR3 DNA, CDR3 protein. A D gene is named only where the DNA matches it firmly. Size values are once, few and many counts, or a class for expanded clones, and some rows have none.

TRBV6-5	TRBD1	15	NA	TRBJ2-1	TGTGCCAGCAGTTACAGGACAGGGGGACGCAATGAGCAGTTCTTC	CASSYRTGGRNEQFF
TRBV2	NA	9	NA	TRBJ2-3	TGTGCCAGCGGGGATACGCAGTATTTT	CASGDTQYF
TRBV4-2	TRBD2	16	NA	TRBJ2-1	TGTGCCAGCAGCCAAGAACCGGGACTAGCGGGAGGTGAGCAGTTCTTC	CASSQEPGLAGGEQFF
TRBV3-1/TRBV3-2	NA	15	NA	TRBJ2-7	TGTGCCAGCAGCCAAGATTGGCGGCAAGCCTACGAGCAGTACTTC	CASSQDWRQAYEQYF
TRBV19	TRBD1	12	NA	TRBJ1-5	TGTGCCAGTAGTATAGCAGGGGGGCCCCAGCATTTT	CASSIAGGPQHF
TRBV28	TRBD1	15	NA	TRBJ1-2	TGTGCCAGCAGTATACCGGGGACAGACTTGCGGGGCTACACCTTC	CASSIPGTDLRGYTF
TRBV28	NA	9	NA	TRBJ1-1	TGTGCCAGTGGGACGGGCGCTTTCTTT	CASGTGAFF
TRBV19	NA	15	NA	TRBJ1-5	TGTGCCAGTAGCCCCCCGGTTTATAGCAATCAGCCCCAGCATTTT	CASSPPVYSNQPQHF
TRBV30	TRBD2	16	few	TRBJ2-3	TGTGCCTGGAACACTGGGACTAGCGTTAGCACAGATACGCAGTATTTT	CAWNTGTSVSTDTQYF
TRBV30	NA	15	NA	TRBJ1-5	TGTGCCTGGAGTGTACGGGGTGGAGGCAATCAGCCCCAGCATTTT	CAWSVRGGGNQPQHF
TRBV20-1	NA	11	NA	TRBJ2-5	TGCAGTGCTAGCACCCGAGAGACCCAGTACTTC	CSASTRETQYF
TRBV3-1/TRBV3-2	NA	12	NA	TRBJ2-5	TGTGCCAGCAGCCGGGACGAAGAGACCCAGTACTTC	CASSRDEETQYF